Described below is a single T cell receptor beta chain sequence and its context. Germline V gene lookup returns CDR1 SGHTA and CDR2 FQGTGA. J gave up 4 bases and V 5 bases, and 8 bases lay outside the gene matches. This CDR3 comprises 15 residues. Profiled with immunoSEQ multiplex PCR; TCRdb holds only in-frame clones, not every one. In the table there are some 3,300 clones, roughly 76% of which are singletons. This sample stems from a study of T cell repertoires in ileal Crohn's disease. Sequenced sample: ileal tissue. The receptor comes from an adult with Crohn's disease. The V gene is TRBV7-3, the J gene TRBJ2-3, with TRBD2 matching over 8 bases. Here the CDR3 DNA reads TGTGCCAGCAGCCCCAGCGGGGGTGACGCAGATACGCAGTATTTT. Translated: CASSPSGGDADTQYF.